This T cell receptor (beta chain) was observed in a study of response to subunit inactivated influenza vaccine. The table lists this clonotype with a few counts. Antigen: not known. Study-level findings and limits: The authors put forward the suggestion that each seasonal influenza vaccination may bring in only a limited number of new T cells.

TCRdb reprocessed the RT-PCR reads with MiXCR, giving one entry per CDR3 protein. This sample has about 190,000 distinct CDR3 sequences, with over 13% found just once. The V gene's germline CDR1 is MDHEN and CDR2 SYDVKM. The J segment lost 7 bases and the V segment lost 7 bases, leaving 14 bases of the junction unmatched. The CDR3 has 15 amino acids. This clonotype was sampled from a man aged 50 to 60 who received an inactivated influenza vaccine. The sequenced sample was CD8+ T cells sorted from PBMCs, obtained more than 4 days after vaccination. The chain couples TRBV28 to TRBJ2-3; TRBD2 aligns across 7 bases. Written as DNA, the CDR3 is TGTGCCAGCAAACTCCGGGAGGCCCCATCAAATACGCAGTATTTT. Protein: CASKLREAPSNTQYF.